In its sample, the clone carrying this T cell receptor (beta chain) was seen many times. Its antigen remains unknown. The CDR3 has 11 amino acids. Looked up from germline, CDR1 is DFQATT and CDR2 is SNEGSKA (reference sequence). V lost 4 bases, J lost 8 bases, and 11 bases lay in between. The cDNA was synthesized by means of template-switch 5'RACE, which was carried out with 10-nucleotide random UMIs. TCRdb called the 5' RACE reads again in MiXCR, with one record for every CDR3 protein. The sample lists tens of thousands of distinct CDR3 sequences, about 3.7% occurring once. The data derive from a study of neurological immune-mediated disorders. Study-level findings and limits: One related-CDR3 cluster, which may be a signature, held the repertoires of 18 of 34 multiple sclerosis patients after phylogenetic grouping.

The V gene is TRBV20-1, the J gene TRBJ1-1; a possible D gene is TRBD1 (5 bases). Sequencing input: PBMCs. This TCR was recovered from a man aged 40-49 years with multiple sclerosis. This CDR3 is CSANQGGEAFF. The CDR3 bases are TGCAGTGCTAACCAGGGAGGCGAAGCTTTCTTT.